The clone carrying this TCR beta chain has more than one count but fewer than ten. CDR3 length: 18 amino acids. The data were obtained in a study of blood T cell repertoires in COVID-19. Across the whole study: COVID-19 samples, acute and convalescent, were from the United States, Italy and Spain. In each case, the material was cDNA or gDNA derived from T cells, B-cell-depleted T cells, or PBMCs.

Assay: immunoSEQ multiplex PCR; the TCRdb copy retains only in-frame clones and omits some. The repertoire holds tens of thousands of clones, with 83% as singletons. The J gene is TRBJ2-1, the V gene TRBV21-1; no check of the table's D call, TRBD2, against the DNA was made. TRBV21-1 is a pseudogene locus. The material sequenced was peripheral blood. This clonotype was sampled from a woman in her sixties or seventies with acute or convalescent COVID-19. CDR3 in amino acids: CASRKVSGGESSYNEQFF. CDR3 bases: TGTGCCAGCAGAAAAGTTTCGGGGGGGGAAAGCTCCTACAATGAGCAGTTCTTC.